This T cell receptor beta chain was obtained from a study of a mutant IDH1 vaccine in newly diagnosed glioma. Study-wide background: Males made up about 60% and females about 40% of treated patients, whose mean age was 40.4 years.

Trimming stripped 5 bases from V and 8 bases from J, with 15 bases between. CDR3 length equals 13 residues. Germline CDR1 and CDR2: SGHTA and FQGNSA. To note about this clone: The antigen remains unidentified.

As for time point: week 11, during vaccination. Doses consisted of 300 ug of mutant IDH1 20-mer peptide each, paired with topical imiquimod. Donors' newly diagnosed IDH1-mutant WHO grade 3 or 4 astrocytomas lacked nuclear ATRX. This table comes from immunoSEQ multiplex PCR, and its TCRdb copy is limited to in-frame clones, with some not included. The sample has fewer than 75,000 clones; roughly 84% are singletons. The V gene is TRBV7-2, the J gene TRBJ1-2, with D maybe TRBD1 (5 bases). The origin of this receptor is a woman in her fifties or sixties with glioma. The sample here was PBMCs, taken from a glioma patient whose treatment included an IDH1 peptide vaccine. DNA for the CDR3: TGTGCCAGCAGCCGAGGGGTCGTGGGGGGCTACACCTTC. Translated, it gives CASSRGVVGGYTF.